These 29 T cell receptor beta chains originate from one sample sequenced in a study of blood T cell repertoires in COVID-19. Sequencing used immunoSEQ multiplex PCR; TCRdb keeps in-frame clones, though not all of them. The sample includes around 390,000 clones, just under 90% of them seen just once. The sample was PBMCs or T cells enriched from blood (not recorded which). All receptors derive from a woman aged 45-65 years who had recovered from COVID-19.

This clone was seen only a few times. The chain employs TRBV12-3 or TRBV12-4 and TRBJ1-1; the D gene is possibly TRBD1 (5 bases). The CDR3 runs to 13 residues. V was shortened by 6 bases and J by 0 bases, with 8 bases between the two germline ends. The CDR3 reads CASRPRVNTEAFF. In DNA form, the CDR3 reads TGTGCCAGCAGACCCAGGGTGAACACTGAAGCTTTCTTT.

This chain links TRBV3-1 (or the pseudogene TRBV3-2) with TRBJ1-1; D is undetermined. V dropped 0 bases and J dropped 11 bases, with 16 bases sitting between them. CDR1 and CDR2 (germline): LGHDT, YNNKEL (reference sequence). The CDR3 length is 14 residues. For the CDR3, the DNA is TGTGCCAGCAGCCAAGACGGTTTCTTTTTATCCGCTTTCTTT. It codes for CASSQDGFFLSAFF.

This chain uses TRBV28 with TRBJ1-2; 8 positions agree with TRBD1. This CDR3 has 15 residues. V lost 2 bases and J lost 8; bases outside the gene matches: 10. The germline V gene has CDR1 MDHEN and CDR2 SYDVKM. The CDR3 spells CASSLEKTGAYGYTF. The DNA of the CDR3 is TGTGCCAGCAGTTTAGAGAAGACAGGGGCGTACGGCTACACCTTC.

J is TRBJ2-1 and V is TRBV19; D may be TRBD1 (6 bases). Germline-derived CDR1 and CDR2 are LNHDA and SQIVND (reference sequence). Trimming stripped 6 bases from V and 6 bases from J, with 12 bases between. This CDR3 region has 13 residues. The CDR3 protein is CASSSQGGNEQFF. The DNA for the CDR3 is TGTGCCAGTAGCTCTCAAGGGGGCAATGAGCAGTTCTTC.

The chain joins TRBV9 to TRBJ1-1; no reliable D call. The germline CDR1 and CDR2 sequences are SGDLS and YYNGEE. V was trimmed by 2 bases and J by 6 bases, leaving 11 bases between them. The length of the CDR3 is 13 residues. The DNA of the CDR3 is TGTGCCAGCAGCGTGGAGGACCGGGCTGAAGCTTTCTTT. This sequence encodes CASSVEDRAEAFF.

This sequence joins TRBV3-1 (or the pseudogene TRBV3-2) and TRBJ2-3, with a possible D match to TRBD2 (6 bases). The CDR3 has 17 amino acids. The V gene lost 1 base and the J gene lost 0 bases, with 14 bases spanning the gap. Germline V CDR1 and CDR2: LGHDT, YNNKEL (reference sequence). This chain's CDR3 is CASSQAASESSTDTQYF. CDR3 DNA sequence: TGTGCCAGCAGCCAAGCCGCTAGCGAGTCTAGCACAGATACGCAGTATTTT.

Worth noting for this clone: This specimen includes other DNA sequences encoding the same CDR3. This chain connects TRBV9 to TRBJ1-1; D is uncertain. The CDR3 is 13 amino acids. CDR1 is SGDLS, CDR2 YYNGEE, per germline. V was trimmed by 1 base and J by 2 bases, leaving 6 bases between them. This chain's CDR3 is CASSVSVNTEAFF. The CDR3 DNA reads TGTGCCAGCAGCGTATCAGTTAACACTGAAGCTTTCTTT.

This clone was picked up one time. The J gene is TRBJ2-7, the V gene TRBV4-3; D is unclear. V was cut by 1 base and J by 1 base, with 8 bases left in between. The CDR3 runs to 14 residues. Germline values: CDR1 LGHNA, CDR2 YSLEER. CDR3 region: CASSQGWPSYEQYF. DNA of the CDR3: TGCGCCAGCAGCCAAGGGTGGCCTTCCTACGAGCAGTACTTC.

The CDR3 nucleotides read TGTGCCAGCAGCCCCCGGACAGGGGTCAGAAACACCATATATTTT. Translated: CASSPRTGVRNTIYF. The chain employs TRBV5-8 and TRBJ1-3, with 9 nucleotides matching TRBD1. After removal of 4 bases from V and 5 bases from J, the junction contained 7 bases not matched to a gene. The germline V gene has CDR1 SGHTS and CDR2 YDEGEE. There are 15 residues in the CDR3.

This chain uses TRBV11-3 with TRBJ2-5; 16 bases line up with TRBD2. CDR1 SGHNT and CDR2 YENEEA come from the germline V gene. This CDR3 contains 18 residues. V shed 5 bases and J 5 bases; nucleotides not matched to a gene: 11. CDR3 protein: CASSPRGLAGGHRETQYF. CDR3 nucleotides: TGTGCCAGCAGCCCCCGGGGACTAGCGGGGGGGCATCGGGAGACCCAGTACTTC. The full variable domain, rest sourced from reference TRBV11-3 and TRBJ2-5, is EAGVVQSPRYKIIEKKQPVAFWCNPISGHNTLYWYLQNLGQGPELLIRYENEEAVDDSQLPKDRFSAERLKGVDSTLKIQPAELGDSAVYLCASSPRGLAGGHRETQYFGPGTRLLVL.

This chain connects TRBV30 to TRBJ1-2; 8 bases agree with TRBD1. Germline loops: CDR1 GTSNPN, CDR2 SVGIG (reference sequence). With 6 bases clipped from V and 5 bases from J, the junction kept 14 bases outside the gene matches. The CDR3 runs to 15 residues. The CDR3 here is CACKQTGARFYGYTF. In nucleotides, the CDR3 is TGTGCCTGCAAACAGACAGGGGCCCGATTTTATGGCTACACCTTC.

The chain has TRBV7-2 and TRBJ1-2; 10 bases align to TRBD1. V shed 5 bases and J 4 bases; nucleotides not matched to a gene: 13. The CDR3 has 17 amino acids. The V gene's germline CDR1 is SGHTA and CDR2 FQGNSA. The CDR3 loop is CASSPRDRGDFLYGYTF. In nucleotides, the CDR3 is TGTGCCAGCAGCCCGAGGGACAGGGGAGATTTCCTCTATGGCTACACCTTC.

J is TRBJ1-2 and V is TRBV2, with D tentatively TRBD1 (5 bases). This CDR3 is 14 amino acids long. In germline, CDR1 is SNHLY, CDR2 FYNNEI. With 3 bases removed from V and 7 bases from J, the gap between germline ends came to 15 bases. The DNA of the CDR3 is TGTGCCAGCAGTGACTCGTCAGGGTCCTTTGGCTACACCTTC. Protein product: CASSDSSGSFGYTF.

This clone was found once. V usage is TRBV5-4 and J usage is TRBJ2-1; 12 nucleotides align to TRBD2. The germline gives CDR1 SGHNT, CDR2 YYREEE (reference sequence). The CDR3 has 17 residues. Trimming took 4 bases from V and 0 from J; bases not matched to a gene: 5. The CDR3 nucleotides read TGTGCCAGCAGCGCTAGCGGGGGGGCGGTCTCCTACAATGAGCAGTTCTTC. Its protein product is CASSASGGAVSYNEQFF.

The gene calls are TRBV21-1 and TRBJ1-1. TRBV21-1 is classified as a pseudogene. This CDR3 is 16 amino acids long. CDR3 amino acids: CASSKGPGTTNTEAFF. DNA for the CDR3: TGTGCCAGCAGCAAGGGTCCAGGGACTACGAACACTGAAGCTTTCTTT.

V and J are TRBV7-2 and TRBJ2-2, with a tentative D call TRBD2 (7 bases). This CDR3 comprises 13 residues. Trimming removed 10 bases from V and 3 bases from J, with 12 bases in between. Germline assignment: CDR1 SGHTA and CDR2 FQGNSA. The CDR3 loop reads CAIGGPYTGELFF. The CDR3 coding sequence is TGTGCCATCGGGGGGCCCTACACCGGGGAGCTGTTTTTT.

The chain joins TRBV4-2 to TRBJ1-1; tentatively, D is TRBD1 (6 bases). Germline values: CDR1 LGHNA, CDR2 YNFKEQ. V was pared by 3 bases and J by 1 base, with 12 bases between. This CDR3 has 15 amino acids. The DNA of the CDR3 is TGTGCCAGCAGCCATCAGGGGAGCAAGAACACTGAAGCTTTCTTT. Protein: CASSHQGSKNTEAFF.

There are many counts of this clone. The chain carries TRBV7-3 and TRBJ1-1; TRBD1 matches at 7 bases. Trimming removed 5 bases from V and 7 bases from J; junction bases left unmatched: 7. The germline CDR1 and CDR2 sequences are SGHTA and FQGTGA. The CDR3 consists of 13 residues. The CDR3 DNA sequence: TGTGCCAGCAGCGAGATCCGGGACAGTGAAGCTTTCTTT. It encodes CASSEIRDSEAFF.

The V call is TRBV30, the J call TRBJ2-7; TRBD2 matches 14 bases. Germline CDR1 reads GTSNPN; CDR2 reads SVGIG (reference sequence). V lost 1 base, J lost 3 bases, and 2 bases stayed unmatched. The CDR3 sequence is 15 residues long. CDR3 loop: CAWSAGTSGGYEQYF. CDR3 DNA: TGTGCCTGGAGTGCCGGGACTAGCGGGGGCTACGAGCAGTACTTC.

The CDR3 nucleotides are TGTGCCAGCAGCGTATCCCCCTTGGGACAGGGGAACATTCAGTACTTC. Translating it yields CASSVSPLGQGNIQYF. The chain has TRBV9 and TRBJ2-4; 10 bases agree with TRBD1. The V gene end was trimmed by 1 base and the J gene end by 7 bases; junction bases not matched to a gene: 8. This CDR3 is 16 amino acids long. Germline assignment: CDR1 SGDLS and CDR2 YYNGEE. Full variable domain (missing parts from reference TRBV9 and TRBJ2-4): DSGVTQTPKHLITATGQRVTLRCSPRSGDLSVYWYQQSLDQGLQFLIQYYNGEERAKGNILERFSAQQFPDLHSELNLSSLELGDSALYFCASSVSPLGQGNIQYFGAGTRLSVL.

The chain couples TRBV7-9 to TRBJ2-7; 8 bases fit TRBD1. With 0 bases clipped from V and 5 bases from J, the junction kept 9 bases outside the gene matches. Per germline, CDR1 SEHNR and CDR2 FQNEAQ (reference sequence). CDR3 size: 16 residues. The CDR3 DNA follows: TGTGCCAGCAGCTTAGCCCCGTGGCAGGGGGCGCACGAGCAGTACTTC. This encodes CASSLAPWQGAHEQYF.

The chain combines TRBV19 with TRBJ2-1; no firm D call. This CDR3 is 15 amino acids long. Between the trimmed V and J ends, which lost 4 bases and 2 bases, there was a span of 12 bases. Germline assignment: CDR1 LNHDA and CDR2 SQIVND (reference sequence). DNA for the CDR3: TGTGCCAGTAGTACACCCCAGGTTCCCTACAATGAGCAGTTCTTC. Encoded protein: CASSTPQVPYNEQFF. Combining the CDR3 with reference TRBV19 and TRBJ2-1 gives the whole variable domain DGGITQSPKYLFRKEGQNVTLSCEQNLNHDAMYWYRQDPGQGLRLIYYSQIVNDFQKGDIAEGYSVSREKKESFPLTVTSAQKNPTAFYLCASSTPQVPYNEQFFGPGTRLTVL.

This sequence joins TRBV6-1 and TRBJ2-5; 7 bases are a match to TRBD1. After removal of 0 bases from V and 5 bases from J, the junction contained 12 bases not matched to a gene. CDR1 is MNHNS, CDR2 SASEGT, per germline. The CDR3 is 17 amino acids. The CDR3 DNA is TGTGCCAGCAGTGAAGCTAGACAGGGATCCCTCCCGGAGACCCAGTACTTC. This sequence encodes CASSEARQGSLPETQYF.

This chain's CDR3 is CASSQTSGGALTGELFF. CDR3 nucleotides: TGCGCCAGCAGCCAAACTAGCGGGGGGGCCCTCACCGGGGAGCTGTTTTTT. The J gene is TRBJ2-2, the V gene TRBV5-1; 13 bases fit TRBD2. This CDR3 contains 17 residues. Germline CDR1 is SGHRS and CDR2 is YFSETQ. V was clipped by 4 bases and J by 4 bases; unmatched bases: 7. Full variable domain (missing parts from reference TRBV5-1 and TRBJ2-2): KAGVTQTPRYLIKTRGQQVTLSCSPISGHRSVSWYQQTPGQGLQFLFEYFSETQRNKGNFPGRFSGRQFSNSRSEMNVSTLELGDSALYLCASSQTSGGALTGELFFGEGSRLTVL.

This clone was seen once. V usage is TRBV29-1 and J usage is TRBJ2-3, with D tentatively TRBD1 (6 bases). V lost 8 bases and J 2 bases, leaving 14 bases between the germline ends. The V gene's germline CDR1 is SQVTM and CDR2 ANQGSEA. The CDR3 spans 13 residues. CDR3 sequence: CSLSTGLTDTQYF. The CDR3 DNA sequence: TGCAGCCTAAGCACAGGGCTCACAGATACGCAGTATTTT.

CDR3 coding DNA: TGTGCCAGCAGCTTAGTTGTGGGAGGGCCGGTAGGAGCTTTCTTT. It yields the protein CASSLVVGGPVGAFF. The rearrangement uses TRBV7-9 and TRBJ1-1; D remains unclear. The ends were cut back, 1 base at V and 10 bases at J, with 19 bases in the middle. The CDR3 runs 15 residues. Germline CDR1 SEHNR, CDR2 FQNEAQ (reference sequence). The full variable domain, with the rest looked up from reference TRBV7-9 and TRBJ1-1, is DTGVSQNPRHKITKRGQNVTFRCDPISEHNRLYWYRQTLGQGPEFLTYFQNEAQLEKSRLLSDRFSAERPKGSFSTLEIQRTEQGDSAMYLCASSLVVGGPVGAFFGQGTRLTVV.

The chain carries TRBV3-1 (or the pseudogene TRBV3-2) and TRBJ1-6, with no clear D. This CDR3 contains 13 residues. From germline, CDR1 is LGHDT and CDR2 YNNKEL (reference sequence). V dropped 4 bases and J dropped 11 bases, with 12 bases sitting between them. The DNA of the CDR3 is TGTGCCAGCAGCCCCCTAAGTCCCCCACCCCTCCACTTT. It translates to CASSPLSPPPLHF.

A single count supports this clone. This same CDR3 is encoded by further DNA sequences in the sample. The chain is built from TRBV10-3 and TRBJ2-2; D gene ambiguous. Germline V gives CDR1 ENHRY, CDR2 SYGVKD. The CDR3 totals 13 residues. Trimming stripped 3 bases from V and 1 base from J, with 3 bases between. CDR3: CAISDRNTGELFF. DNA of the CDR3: TGTGCCATCAGTGACCGGAACACCGGGGAGCTGTTTTTT.

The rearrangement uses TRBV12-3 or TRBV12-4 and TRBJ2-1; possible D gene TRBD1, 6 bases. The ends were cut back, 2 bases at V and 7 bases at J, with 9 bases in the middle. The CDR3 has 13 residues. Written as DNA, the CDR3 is TGTGCCAGCAGTTTATCAGGGGTTAATGAGCAGTTCTTC. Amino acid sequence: CASSLSGVNEQFF.